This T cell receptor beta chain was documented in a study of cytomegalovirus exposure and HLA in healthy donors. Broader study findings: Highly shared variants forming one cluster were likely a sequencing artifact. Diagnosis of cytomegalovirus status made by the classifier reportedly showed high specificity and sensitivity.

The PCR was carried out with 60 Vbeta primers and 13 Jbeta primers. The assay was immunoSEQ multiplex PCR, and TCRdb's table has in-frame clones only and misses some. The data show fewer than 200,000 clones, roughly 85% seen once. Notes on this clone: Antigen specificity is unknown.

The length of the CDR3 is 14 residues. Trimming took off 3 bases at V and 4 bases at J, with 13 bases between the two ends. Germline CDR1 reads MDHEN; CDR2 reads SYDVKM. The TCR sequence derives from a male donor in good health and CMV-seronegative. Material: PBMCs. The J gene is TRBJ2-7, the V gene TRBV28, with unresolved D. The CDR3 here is CASSFPGVKYEQYF. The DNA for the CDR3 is TGTGCCAGCAGTTTCCCCGGAGTCAAGTACGAGCAGTACTTC.